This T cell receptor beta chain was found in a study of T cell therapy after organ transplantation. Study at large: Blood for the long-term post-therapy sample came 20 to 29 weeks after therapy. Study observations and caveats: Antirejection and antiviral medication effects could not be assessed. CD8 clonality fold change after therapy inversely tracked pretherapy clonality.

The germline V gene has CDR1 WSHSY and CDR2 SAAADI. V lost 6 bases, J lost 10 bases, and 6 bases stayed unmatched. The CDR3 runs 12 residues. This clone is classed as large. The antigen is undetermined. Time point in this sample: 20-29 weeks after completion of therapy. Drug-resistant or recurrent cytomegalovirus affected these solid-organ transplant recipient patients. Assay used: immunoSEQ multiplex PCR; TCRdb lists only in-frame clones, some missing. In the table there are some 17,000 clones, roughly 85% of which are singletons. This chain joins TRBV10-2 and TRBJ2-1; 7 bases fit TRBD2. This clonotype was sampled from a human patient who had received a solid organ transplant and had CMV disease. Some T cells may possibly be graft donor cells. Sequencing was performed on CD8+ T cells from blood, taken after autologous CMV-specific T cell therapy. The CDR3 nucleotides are TGCGCCAGCAGGGACACTAGCGACGAGCAGTTCTTC. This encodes CASRDTSDEQFF.